A single T cell receptor (beta chain) is shown here with its context. Its specificity is not known. This entry comes from a study of T cell responses to AZD1222 COVID-19 vaccine. The CDR3 is 13 amino acids. Per germline, CDR1 WNHNN and CDR2 SYGVQD (reference sequence). Trimming took 5 bases from V and 1 from J, leaving 8 bases between them. Whole-study findings and limits: Repertoires were obtained only post-peak T cell response. Clonal diversity was possibly underestimated, and the donors were mostly white British, with more females. Nearly half of spike-specific TCRs reportedly target variant regions that are unmutated in the B.1.351 and B.1.1.7 variants.

Pooling of second doses given at about 4 or about 12 weeks was done. Assay used: immunoSEQ multiplex PCR; TCRdb lists only in-frame clones, some missing. This sample has 250,000 to 300,000 clones, with approximately 94% found just once. The sequenced sample was peripheral blood, obtained 28 days after the second AZD1222 dose. The sequence was obtained from an adult who received the AZD1222 COVID-19 vaccine. V and J are TRBV10-1 and TRBJ1-1; D remains unclear. CDR3 sequence (DNA): TGCGCCAGCAGTCCGGACGGGAACACTGAAGCTTTCTTT. Translation: CASSPDGNTEAFF.